Below are 30 T cell receptor beta chains sequenced from a single sample in a study of radiation and T cells in renal cell carcinoma. Time point in this sample: blood 4 weeks post-SBRT, at nephrectomy. The treatment was: 15 Gy SBRT to primary tumor, nephrectomy 4 weeks later. Generated by immunoSEQ multiplex PCR, the TCRdb table keeps only in-frame clones and is missing some. The sample shows about 86,000 clones, about 82% of them seen only once. Material: blood, obtained from a patient whose treatment included radiotherapy and nephrectomy. The origin of the receptors is a man aged 50 or older with renal cell carcinoma.

The chain combines TRBV5-1 with TRBJ2-3, with D perhaps given as TRBD1 or TRBD2 (5 bases each). The germline V gene encodes CDR1 SGHRS and CDR2 YFSETQ. Trimming removed 1 base at V and 2 bases at J, with 17 bases between. CDR3 length equals 17 residues. The CDR3 loop reads CASSLTSGQGYTDTQYF. The CDR3 coding sequence is TGCGCCAGCAGCTTGACCTCGGGGCAGGGATACACAGATACGCAGTATTTT. Looking up the rest from reference TRBV5-1 and TRBJ2-3 gives the full variable domain: KAGVTQTPRYLIKTRGQQVTLSCSPISGHRSVSWYQQTPGQGLQFLFEYFSETQRNKGNFPGRFSGRQFSNSRSEMNVSTLELGDSALYLCASSLTSGQGYTDTQYFGPGTRLTVL.

Written as DNA, the CDR3 is TGTGCCAGCAGCTCCTCGCGGGGGCCAGCTTTCTTT. This codes for CASSSSRGPAFF. V gene TRBV11-2 combines with J gene TRBJ1-1, with a possible D match to TRBD1 (6 bases). Looked up from germline, CDR1 is SGHAT and CDR2 is FQNNGV. This CDR3 spans 12 amino acids. Trimming pared 4 bases from V and 10 bases from J, leaving 13 bases between.

V is TRBV6-1 and J is TRBJ1-1, with D perhaps matching TRBD1 (6 bases). V lost 2 bases and J lost 0, with 10 bases in between. The germline V gene has CDR1 MNHNS and CDR2 SASEGT. This CDR3 is 15 amino acids long. CDR3 sequence: CASSEFRGVNTEAFF. CDR3 nucleotides: TGTGCCAGCAGTGAATTCAGGGGCGTGAACACTGAAGCTTTCTTT.

The rearrangement uses TRBV19 and TRBJ2-6; 9 bases match TRBD1. The CDR3 runs 18 residues. Per germline, CDR1 LNHDA and CDR2 SQIVND (reference sequence). J gave up 0 bases and V 5 bases, and 8 bases lay outside the gene matches. The chain's CDR3 is CASSPWDRENSGANVLTF. In DNA form, the CDR3 reads TGTGCCAGTAGTCCGTGGGACAGGGAAAACTCTGGGGCCAACGTCCTGACTTTC. The full variable domain, with the rest looked up from reference TRBV19 and TRBJ2-6, is DGGITQSPKYLFRKEGQNVTLSCEQNLNHDAMYWYRQDPGQGLRLIYYSQIVNDFQKGDIAEGYSVSREKKESFPLTVTSAQKNPTAFYLCASSPWDRENSGANVLTFGAGSRLTVL.

The chain employs TRBV9 and TRBJ1-1, with a tentative D call TRBD1 (5 bases). The germline V gene encodes CDR1 SGDLS and CDR2 YYNGEE. CDR3 length: 17 amino acids. The ends were cut back, 3 bases at V and 4 bases at J, with 22 bases in the middle. In DNA form, the CDR3 reads TGTGCCAGCAGCGGTAGTTATTATGGGGTAAGGGGCACTGAAGCTTTCTTT. Amino acids: CASSGSYYGVRGTEAFF.

The DNA for the CDR3 is TGCGCCAGCAGCCAAGGGGTCCCCCCCGATACGCAGTATTTT. As protein: CASSQGVPPDTQYF. The chain employs TRBV4-3 and TRBJ2-3; D is uncertain. CDR1 and CDR2 (germline): LGHNA, YSLEER. This CDR3 region has 14 residues. V was shortened by 1 base and J by 6 bases, with 11 bases between the two germline ends.

V usage is TRBV30 and J usage is TRBJ2-5; D possibly matches TRBD1 or TRBD2 (5 bases each). V was shortened by 0 bases and J by 5 bases, with 7 bases between the two germline ends. CDR1 is GTSNPN and CDR2 is SVGIG in the germline V gene (reference sequence). The CDR3 contains 12 residues. As DNA, the CDR3 is TGTGCCTGGAGTGTCGGGGCGGAGACCCAGTACTTC. This translates into CAWSVGAETQYF.

This chain links TRBV4-2 with TRBJ2-5, with D tentatively TRBD2 (6 bases). Germline V CDR1 and CDR2: LGHNA, YNFKEQ. The CDR3 is 16 residues long. V was cut by 4 bases and J by 2 bases, with 17 bases left in between. The CDR3 loop is CASSRGEVAVQETQYF. The CDR3 DNA follows: TGTGCCAGCAGCCGCGGGGAGGTAGCGGTACAAGAGACCCAGTACTTC.

The chain employs TRBV29-1 and TRBJ2-7; a weak D match, TRBD2 (5 bases). Germline loops: CDR1 SQVTM, CDR2 ANQGSEA. V lost 6 bases to trimming and J lost 4 bases, with 19 bases between them. The CDR3 has 14 amino acids. CDR3 sequence: CSVLAGGGGYEQYF. The CDR3 DNA is TGCAGCGTACTCGCGGGCGGAGGTGGATACGAGCAGTACTTC.

This rearrangement joins TRBV7-8 to TRBJ2-5; D is unclear. Germline V lookup: CDR1 SGHVS, CDR2 FQNEAQ. CDR3 length equals 11 residues. The V end was cut by 3 bases, the J end by 4 bases, with 3 bases between. CDR3: CASSFRETQYF. The CDR3 nucleotides read TGTGCCAGCAGCTTTAGAGAGACCCAGTACTTC.

The CDR3, as DNA: TGTGCCAGCAGCGCTGGACAGGGAGGGTACGAGCAGTACTTC. Translated: CASSAGQGGYEQYF. The V call is TRBV9, the J call TRBJ2-7; weak D call: TRBD1 (8 bases). Between the trimmed V and J ends, which lost 3 bases and 4 bases, there was a span of 14 bases. The CDR3 extends over 14 amino acids. Germline CDR1 is SGDLS and CDR2 is YYNGEE.

This clone was observed a handful of times. This sequence joins TRBV5-5 and TRBJ1-1; the match to TRBD1 covers 10 bases. This CDR3 has 15 amino acids. Germline V gene data show CDR1 as SGHKS and CDR2 as YYEKEE (reference sequence). The trim removed 3 bases at V and 1 base at J, leaving 3 bases unmatched. CDR3 sequence reads: CASSWGTGANTEAFF. The CDR3 region has the DNA TGTGCCAGCAGCTGGGGGACAGGGGCGAACACTGAAGCTTTCTTT.

A remark on this clone: Mismatch with germline at one junction end may stem from a read error. V and J are TRBV6-1 and TRBJ2-7; D is unresolved. Germline values: CDR1 MNHNS, CDR2 SASEGT. CDR3 size: 15 residues. DNA for the CDR3: TGTGCCAGCAGAGAAGCCCAGAGGTTTTCCTACGAGCAGTACTTC. Residues: CASREAQRFSYEQYF.

V and J are TRBV5-1 and TRBJ2-2; D unresolved. V was shortened by 5 bases and J by 7 bases, with 15 bases between the two germline ends. Germline values: CDR1 SGHRS, CDR2 YFSETQ. The CDR3 is 14 residues long. The CDR3 coding sequence is TGCGCCAGCAGGCCAGTTATGGGAAGCGGGGAGCTGTTTTTT. As protein: CASRPVMGSGELFF.

This clone has more than one count but fewer than ten. The rearrangement joins TRBV2 to TRBJ2-7; perhaps TRBD2 as D (5 bases). CDR1 SNHLY and CDR2 FYNNEI come from the germline V gene. This CDR3 is built from 14 residues. The V and J ends lost 9 bases and 4 bases respectively, with 19 bases between them. DNA of the CDR3: TGTGCCAGGGCTGCTGTTGGGAGTCGGTACGAGCAGTACTTC. Translated, it gives CARAAVGSRYEQYF.

The genes are TRBV27 and TRBJ1-1; maybe TRBD1 (5 bases). The CDR3 totals 14 residues. Trimming removed 1 base at V and 4 bases at J, with 10 bases between. Germline CDR1 and CDR2: MNHEY and SMNVEV (reference sequence). CDR3 sequence (DNA): TGTGCCAGCAGTTTATTTGCCGGGGCCACTGAAGCTTTCTTT. This sequence encodes CASSLFAGATEAFF.

The chain uses TRBV19 and TRBJ1-2; D is undetermined. The CDR3 sequence is 15 residues long. From germline, CDR1 is LNHDA and CDR2 SQIVND (reference sequence). Trimming took 0 bases from V and 4 from J, leaving 12 bases between them. In nucleotides, the CDR3 is TGTGCCAGTAGTATAGACGGTACAGTCGGCTATGGCTACACCTTC. Amino acids: CASSIDGTVGYGYTF.

The V gene is TRBV28, the J gene TRBJ2-3; 8 bases line up with TRBD2. CDR1 MDHEN and CDR2 SYDVKM come from the germline V gene. Trimming cost V 6 bases and J 2 bases; bases outside gene matches: 13. The CDR3 totals 17 residues. The CDR3 reads CASSPGGLAGPTDTQYF. The CDR3 DNA is TGTGCCAGCAGCCCCGGGGGGTTAGCGGGACCCACAGATACGCAGTATTTT. Full variable domain (outside the CDR3, taken from reference TRBV28 and TRBJ2-3): DVKVTQSSRYLVKRTGEKVFLECVQDMDHENMFWYRQDPGLGLRLIYFSYDVKMKEKGDIPEGYSVSREKKERFSLILESASTNQTSMYLCASSPGGLAGPTDTQYFGPGTRLTVL.

The CDR3 DNA reads as TGTGCCAGCAGTCAATTTTCCGGTGCCGAGCAGTACTTC. It codes for CASSQFSGAEQYF. V and J are TRBV27 and TRBJ2-7; D remains unclear. V shed 5 bases and J shed 6 bases, with 14 bases lying between them. Germline V gene lookup returns CDR1 MNHEY and CDR2 SMNVEV (reference sequence). This CDR3 region has 13 residues.

In its sample, this clone was seen once. The chain is built from TRBV9 and TRBJ1-5; D gene unclear. Germline V lookup: CDR1 SGDLS, CDR2 YYNGEE. The CDR3 is 13 amino acids. V was shortened by 0 bases and J by 7 bases, with 8 bases between the two germline ends. The CDR3 nucleotides are TGTGCCAGCAGCGTAGGCATTGGGCAGCCCCAGCATTTT. It encodes CASSVGIGQPQHF.

The rearrangement links TRBV19 to TRBJ1-2, with a weak D call TRBD1 (5 bases). Trimming cost V 5 bases and J 5 bases, with 12 bases left between them. Germline CDR1 is LNHDA and CDR2 is SQIVND (reference sequence). The CDR3 sequence is 13 residues long. In DNA form, the CDR3 reads TGTGCCAGTAGTGCTACAGGTCTTTATGGCTACACCTTC. As protein: CASSATGLYGYTF.

The chain joins TRBV27 to TRBJ1-5; D may be TRBD1 (6 bases). In germline, CDR1 is MNHEY, CDR2 SMNVEV (reference sequence). This CDR3 has 14 amino acids. Trimming stripped 4 bases from V and 3 bases from J, with 10 bases between. CDR3 sequence (DNA): TGTGCCAGCAGTTCCCAGGGGCTCAATCAGCCCCAGCATTTT. Translation gives CASSSQGLNQPQHF.

The chain carries TRBV29-1 and TRBJ2-7; 9 bases are a match to TRBD1. Germline assignment: CDR1 SQVTM and CDR2 ANQGSEA. The CDR3 length is 14 residues. The V segment lost 7 bases and the J segment 6 bases; nucleotides outside the gene matches: 13. This chain's CDR3 is CSAGQGPSLGEQYF. In DNA form, the CDR3 reads TGCAGCGCCGGACAGGGGCCTAGTCTAGGCGAGCAGTACTTC.

This clone was observed a handful of times. The chain combines TRBV25-1 with TRBJ2-1, with 13 bases lining up with TRBD2. The junction had 10 bases not matched to a gene; V was cut back by 3 bases and J by 8 bases. CDR3 size: 17 residues. Looked up from germline, CDR1 is MGHDK and CDR2 is SYGVNS. CDR3 region: CASSDPRLAGGVDEQFF. As DNA, the CDR3 is TGTGCCAGCAGTGACCCTCGACTAGCGGGGGGTGTCGATGAGCAGTTCTTC.

The V gene is TRBV5-1, the J gene TRBJ2-1; a possible D gene is TRBD1 (6 bases). This CDR3 region has 15 residues. Germline V gives CDR1 SGHRS, CDR2 YFSETQ. Trimming removed 4 bases from V and 6 bases from J, with 17 bases in between. CDR3 sequence (DNA): TGCGCCAGCAGCCAGGGACACCGGGCCCTCAATGAGCAGTTCTTC. Translated, it gives CASSQGHRALNEQFF.

The sample holds one count of this clone. V gene TRBV6-4 combines with J gene TRBJ2-3; D gene uncertain. The CDR3 runs 15 residues. V was clipped by 3 bases and J by 0 bases, with 10 bases between them. The germline V gene encodes CDR1 MRHNA and CDR2 SNTAGT. CDR3 sequence: CASSELGSSTDTQYF. The CDR3 nucleotides read TGTGCCAGCAGTGAATTGGGGTCTAGCACAGATACGCAGTATTTT.

The J gene is TRBJ2-6, the V gene TRBV14; either TRBD1 or TRBD2 may fit D (6 bases each). The CDR3 sequence is 18 residues long. The V end was cut by 4 bases, the J end by 0 bases, with 16 bases between. Germline CDR1 SGHDN, CDR2 FVKESK. CDR3 protein: CASSPLQGRSSGANVLTF. CDR3 DNA sequence: TGTGCCAGCAGCCCCCTGCAGGGGAGGAGCTCTGGGGCCAACGTCCTGACTTTC.

The chain is built from TRBV7-2 and TRBJ1-1; D gene unclear. CDR1 and CDR2 (germline): SGHTA, FQGNSA. CDR3 length: 15 residues. Trimming pared 4 bases from V and 1 base from J, leaving 13 bases between. DNA of the CDR3: TGTGCCAGCAGCTCCGCAGGACTGTCGAACACTGAAGCTTTCTTT. This codes for CASSSAGLSNTEAFF.

This sequence joins TRBV4-3 and TRBJ2-2; D call uncertain. This CDR3 is built from 15 residues. V lost 2 bases, J lost 0 bases, and 7 bases lay in between. Germline CDR1 and CDR2: LGHNA and YSLEER. For the CDR3, the DNA is TGCGCCAGCAGCCAACAGTACGCGAACACCGGGGAGCTGTTTTTT. This sequence encodes CASSQQYANTGELFF.

This sequence joins TRBV4-1 and TRBJ2-2, with D tentatively TRBD2 (6 bases). In germline, CDR1 is MGHRA, CDR2 YSYEKL. This CDR3 contains 13 residues. Trimming cost V 2 bases and J 8 bases, with 9 bases left between them. The CDR3 bases are TGCGCCAGCAGCCAACGGGCGGGGGGGGAGCTGTTTTTT. Translation: CASSQRAGGELFF.